This T cell receptor (beta chain) was captured in a study of monozygotic twins with inflammatory bowel disease. Study-wide results and limits: Any single strong signal or clonotype tied to IBD lacked support.

Germline loops: CDR1 LGHDT, CDR2 YNNKEL (reference sequence). The CDR3 has 15 residues. An approximately 2.5 ml blood sample was drawn per donor. A note on this clonotype: Its target is unknown.

TCRdb reworked the 5' RACE reads into one entry per CDR3 protein, no DNA. The specimen's table records approximately 400,000 distinct CDR3 sequences. The sequence was obtained from a human donor with ulcerative colitis or Crohn's disease, or a healthy co-twin of an affected twin (not recorded which). The chain links TRBV3-1 to TRBJ1-4; the D call of TRBD1 rests on TCRdb alone, since no DNA is present to check it. The material sequenced was blood. The CDR3 reads CASSARDTSYEKLFF. The variable domain in full, completed from reference TRBV3-1 and TRBJ1-4, reads DTAVSQTPKYLVTQMGNDKSIKCEQNLGHDTMYWYKQDSKKFLKIMFSYNNKELIINETVPNRFSPKSPDKAHLNLHINSLELGDSAVYFCASSARDTSYEKLFFGSGTQLSVL.